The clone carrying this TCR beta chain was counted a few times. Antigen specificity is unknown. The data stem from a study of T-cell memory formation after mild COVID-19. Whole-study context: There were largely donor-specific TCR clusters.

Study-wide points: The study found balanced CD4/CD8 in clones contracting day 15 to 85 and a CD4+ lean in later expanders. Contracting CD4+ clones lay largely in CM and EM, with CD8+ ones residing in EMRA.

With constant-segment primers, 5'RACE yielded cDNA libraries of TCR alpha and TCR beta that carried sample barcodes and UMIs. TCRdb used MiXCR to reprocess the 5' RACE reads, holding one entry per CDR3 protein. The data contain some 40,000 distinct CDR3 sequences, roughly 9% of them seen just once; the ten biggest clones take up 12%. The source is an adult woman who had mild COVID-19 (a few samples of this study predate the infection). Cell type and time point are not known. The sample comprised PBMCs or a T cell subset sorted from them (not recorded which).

DNA for the CDR3: TGTGCCTGGAGTGTAGGCACAGGGGCGAAGGCCATTCAGTACTTC. Protein sequence: CAWSVGTGAKAIQYF. The chain couples TRBV30 to TRBJ2-4; 7 nucleotides match TRBD1. The CDR3 loop spans 15 amino acids. After removal of 0 bases from V and 9 bases from J, the junction contained 11 bases not matched to a gene. Per germline, CDR1 GTSNPN and CDR2 SVGIG (reference sequence).